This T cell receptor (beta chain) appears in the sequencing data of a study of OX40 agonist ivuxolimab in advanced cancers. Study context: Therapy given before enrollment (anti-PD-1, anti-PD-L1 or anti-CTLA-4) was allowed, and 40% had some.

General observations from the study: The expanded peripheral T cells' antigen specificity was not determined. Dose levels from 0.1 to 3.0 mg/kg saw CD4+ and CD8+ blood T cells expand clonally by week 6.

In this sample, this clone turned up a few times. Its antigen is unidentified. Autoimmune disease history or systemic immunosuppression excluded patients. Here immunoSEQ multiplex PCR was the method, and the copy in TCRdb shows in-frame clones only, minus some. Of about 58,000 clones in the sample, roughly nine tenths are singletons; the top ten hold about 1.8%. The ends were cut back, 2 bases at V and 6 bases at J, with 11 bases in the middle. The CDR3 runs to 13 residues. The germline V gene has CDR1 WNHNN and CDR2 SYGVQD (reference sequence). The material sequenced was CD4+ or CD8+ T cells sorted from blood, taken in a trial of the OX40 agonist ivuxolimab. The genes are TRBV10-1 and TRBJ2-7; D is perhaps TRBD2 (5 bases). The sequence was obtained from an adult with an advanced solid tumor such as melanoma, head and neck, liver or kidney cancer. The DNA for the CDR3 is TGCGCCAGCAGTGAGGAGGGAAGCCCCGAGCAGTACTTC. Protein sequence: CASSEEGSPEQYF.